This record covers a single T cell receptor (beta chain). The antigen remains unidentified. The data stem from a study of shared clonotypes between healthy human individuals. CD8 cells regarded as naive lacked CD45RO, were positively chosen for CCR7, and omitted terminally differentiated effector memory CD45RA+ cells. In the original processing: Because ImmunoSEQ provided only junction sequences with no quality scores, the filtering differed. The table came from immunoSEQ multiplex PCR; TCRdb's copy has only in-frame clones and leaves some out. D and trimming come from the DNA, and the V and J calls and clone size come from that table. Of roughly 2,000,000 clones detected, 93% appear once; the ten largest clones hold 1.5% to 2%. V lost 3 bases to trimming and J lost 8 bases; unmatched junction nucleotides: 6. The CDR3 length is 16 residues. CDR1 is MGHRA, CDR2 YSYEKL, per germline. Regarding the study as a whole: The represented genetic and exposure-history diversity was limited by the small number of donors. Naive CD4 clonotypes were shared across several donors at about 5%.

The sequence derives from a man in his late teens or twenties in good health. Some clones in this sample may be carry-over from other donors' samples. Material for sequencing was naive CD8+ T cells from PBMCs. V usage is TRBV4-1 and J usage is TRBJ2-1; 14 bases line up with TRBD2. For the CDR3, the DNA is TGCGCCAGCAGCCACCCCGGGACTAGCGGGAGTGATGAGCAGTTCTTC. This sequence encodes CASSHPGTSGSDEQFF.